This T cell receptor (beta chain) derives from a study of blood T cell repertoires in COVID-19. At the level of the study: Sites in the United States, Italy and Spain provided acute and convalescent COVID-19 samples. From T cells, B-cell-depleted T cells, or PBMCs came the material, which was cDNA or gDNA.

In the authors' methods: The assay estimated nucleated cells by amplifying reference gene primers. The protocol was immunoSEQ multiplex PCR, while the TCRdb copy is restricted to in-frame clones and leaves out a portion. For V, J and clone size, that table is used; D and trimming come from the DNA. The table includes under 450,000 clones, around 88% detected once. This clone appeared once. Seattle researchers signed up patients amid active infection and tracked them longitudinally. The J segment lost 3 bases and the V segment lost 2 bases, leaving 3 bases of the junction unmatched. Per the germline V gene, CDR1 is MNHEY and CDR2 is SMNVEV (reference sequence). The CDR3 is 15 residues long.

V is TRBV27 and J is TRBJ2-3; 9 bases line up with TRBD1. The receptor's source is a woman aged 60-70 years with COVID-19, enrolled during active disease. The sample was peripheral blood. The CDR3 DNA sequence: TGTGCCAGCAGTTTACCGGGACAGGGAACAGATACGCAGTATTTT. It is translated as CASSLPGQGTDTQYF.